The present T cell receptor (beta chain) was sequenced within a study of T cells expressing NK-cell markers. The CDR3 totals 13 residues. Germline V gene lookup returns CDR1 SGHTA and CDR2 FQGNSA. TCRdb reworked the 5' RACE reads into one entry per CDR3 protein, no DNA. This sample's table has roughly 380,000 distinct CDR3 sequences. The rearrangement uses TRBV7-2 and TRBJ2-1; TCRdb designates TRBD1, a call that cannot be tested without DNA. The receptor was isolated from a man aged 18-75 years in good health. The specimen was blood T cells: a sorted CD56 or NKG2C T cell subset, CD4+ or CD8+ T cells, or bulk PBMC T cells (not recorded which). The CDR3 protein is CASSRPGPGEQFF.